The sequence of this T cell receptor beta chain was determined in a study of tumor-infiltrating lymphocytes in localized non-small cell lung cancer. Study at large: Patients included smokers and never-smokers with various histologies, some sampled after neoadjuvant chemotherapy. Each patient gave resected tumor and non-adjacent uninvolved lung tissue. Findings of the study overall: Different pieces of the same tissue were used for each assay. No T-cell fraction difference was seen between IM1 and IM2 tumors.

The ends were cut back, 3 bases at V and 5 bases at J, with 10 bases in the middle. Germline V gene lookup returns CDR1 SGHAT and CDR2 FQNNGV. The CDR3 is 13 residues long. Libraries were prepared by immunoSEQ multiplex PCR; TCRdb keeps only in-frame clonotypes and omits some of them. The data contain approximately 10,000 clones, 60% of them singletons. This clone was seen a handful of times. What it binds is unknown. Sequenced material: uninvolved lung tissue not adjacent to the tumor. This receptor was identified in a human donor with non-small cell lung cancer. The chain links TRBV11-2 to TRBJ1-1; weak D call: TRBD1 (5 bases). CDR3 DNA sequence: TGTGCCAGCAGCTTCTCAGGGAAGACTGAAGCTTTCTTT. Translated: CASSFSGKTEAFF.